This TCR beta chain was captured by sequencing in a study of blood T cell repertoires in COVID-19. Across the study: Donors in the United States, Italy and Spain gave samples during acute or convalescent COVID-19. PBMCs, B-cell-depleted T cells, or T cells provided the cDNA or gDNA that made up the material.

Per the original data handling: Amplification from reference gene primers served as the basis for estimated nucleated cell counts. The table came from immunoSEQ multiplex PCR; TCRdb's copy has only in-frame clones and leaves some out. That table supplies the V and J calls and clone size; D and trimming were determined from the DNA. The sample lists about 35,000 clones, 75% to 90% occurring once. V gave up 2 bases and J gave up 8 bases; unmatched junction bases: 6. This CDR3 has 15 residues. Germline V lookup: CDR1 MDHEN, CDR2 SYDVKM. This clone was detected only once. V gene TRBV28 combines with J gene TRBJ1-4, with 9 bases matching TRBD1. The receptor was isolated from a man in his 60s with active or convalescent COVID-19. Sample: peripheral blood. DNA for the CDR3: TGTGCCAGCAGTTTAAAAACAGGGGGCTGGGAAAAACTGTTTTTT. Amino acids: CASSLKTGGWEKLFF. The full variable domain, with the rest looked up from reference TRBV28 and TRBJ1-4, is DVKVTQSSRYLVKRTGEKVFLECVQDMDHENMFWYRQDPGLGLRLIYFSYDVKMKEKGDIPEGYSVSREKKERFSLILESASTNQTSMYLCASSLKTGGWEKLFFGSGTQLSVL.